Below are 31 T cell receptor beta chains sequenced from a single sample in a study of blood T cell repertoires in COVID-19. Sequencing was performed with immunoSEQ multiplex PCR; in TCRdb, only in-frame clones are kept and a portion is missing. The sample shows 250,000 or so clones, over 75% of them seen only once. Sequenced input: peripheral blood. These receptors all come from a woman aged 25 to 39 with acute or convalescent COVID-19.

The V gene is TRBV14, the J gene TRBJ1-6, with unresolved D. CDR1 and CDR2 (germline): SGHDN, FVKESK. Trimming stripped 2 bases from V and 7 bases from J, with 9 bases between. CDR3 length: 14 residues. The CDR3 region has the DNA TGTGCCAGCAGCCAACCTCCGTTCAATTCACCCCTCCACTTT. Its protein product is CASSQPPFNSPLHF.

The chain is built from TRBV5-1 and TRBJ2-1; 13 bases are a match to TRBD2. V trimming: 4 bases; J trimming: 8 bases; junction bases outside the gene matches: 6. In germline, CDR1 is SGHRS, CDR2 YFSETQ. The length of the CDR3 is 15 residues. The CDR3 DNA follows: TGCGCCAGCAGCGGGACTAGCGGGAAGGGCGATGAGCAGTTCTTC. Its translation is CASSGTSGKGDEQFF.

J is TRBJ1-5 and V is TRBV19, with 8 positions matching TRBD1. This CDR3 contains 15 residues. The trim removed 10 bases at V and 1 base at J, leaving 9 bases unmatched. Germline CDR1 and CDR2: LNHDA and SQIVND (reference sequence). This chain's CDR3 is CATRQGLLSNQPQHF. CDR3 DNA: TGTGCCACAAGACAGGGGCTGTTGAGCAATCAGCCCCAGCATTTT.

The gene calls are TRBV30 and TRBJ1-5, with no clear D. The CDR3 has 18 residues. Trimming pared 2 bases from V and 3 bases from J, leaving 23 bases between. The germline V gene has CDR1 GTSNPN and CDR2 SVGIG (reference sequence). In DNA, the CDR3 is TGTGCCTGGAGTAGCCAGCGGGTGGAATTTTATAACAATCAGCCCCAGCATTTT. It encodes CAWSSQRVEFYNNQPQHF.

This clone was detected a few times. CDR3 amino acids: CASSSQGATNTEAFF. The CDR3 DNA follows: TGTGCCAGCAGTTCACAGGGGGCTACGAACACTGAAGCTTTCTTT. This chain links TRBV28 with TRBJ1-1; 9 bases match TRBD1. CDR3 length: 15 amino acids. J gave up 1 base and V 4 bases, and 4 bases lay outside the gene matches. In germline, CDR1 is MDHEN, CDR2 SYDVKM.

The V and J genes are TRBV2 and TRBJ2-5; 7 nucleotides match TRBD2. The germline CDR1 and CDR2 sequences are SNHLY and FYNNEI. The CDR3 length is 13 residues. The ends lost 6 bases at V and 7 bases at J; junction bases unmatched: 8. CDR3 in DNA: TGTGCCAGCAGGCAAACTAGCGAAGTGACCCAGTACTTC. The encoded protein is CASRQTSEVTQYF.

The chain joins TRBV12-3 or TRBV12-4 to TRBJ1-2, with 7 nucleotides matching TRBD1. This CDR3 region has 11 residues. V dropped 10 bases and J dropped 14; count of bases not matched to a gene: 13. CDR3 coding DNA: TGTGCCACCTCCTCCTTCCAGGGGGTAACCTTC. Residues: CATSSFQGVTF.

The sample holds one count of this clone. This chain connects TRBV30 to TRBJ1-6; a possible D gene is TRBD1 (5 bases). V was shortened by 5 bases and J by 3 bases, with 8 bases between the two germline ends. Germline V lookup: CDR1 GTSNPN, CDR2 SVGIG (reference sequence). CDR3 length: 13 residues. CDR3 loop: CAWQDNYNSPLHF. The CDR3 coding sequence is TGTGCCTGGCAGGACAACTATAATTCACCCCTCCACTTT.

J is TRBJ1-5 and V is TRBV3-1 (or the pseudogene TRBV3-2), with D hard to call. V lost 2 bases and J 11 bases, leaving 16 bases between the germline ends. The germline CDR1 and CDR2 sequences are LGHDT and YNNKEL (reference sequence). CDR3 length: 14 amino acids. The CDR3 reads CASSQTGVVRSQHF. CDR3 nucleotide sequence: TGTGCCAGCAGCCAAACGGGAGTTGTTAGGTCCCAGCATTTT.

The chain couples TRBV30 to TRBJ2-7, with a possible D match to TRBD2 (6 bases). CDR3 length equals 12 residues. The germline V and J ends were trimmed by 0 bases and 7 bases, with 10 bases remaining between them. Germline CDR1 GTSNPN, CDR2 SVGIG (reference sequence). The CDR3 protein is CAWSVQGLEQYF. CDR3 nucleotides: TGTGCCTGGAGTGTACAAGGACTAGAGCAGTACTTC. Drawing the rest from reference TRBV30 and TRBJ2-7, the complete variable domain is SQTIHQWPATLVQPVGSPLSLECTVEGTSNPNLYWYRQAAGRGLQLLFYSVGIGQISSEVPQNLSASRPQDRQFILSSKKLLLSDSGFYLCAWSVQGLEQYFGPGTRLTVT.

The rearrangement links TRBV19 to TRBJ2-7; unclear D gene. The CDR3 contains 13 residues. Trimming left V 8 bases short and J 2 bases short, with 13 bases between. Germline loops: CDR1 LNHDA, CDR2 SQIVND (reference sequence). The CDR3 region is CASSGVVPYEQYF. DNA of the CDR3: TGTGCCAGTTCGGGTGTAGTCCCCTACGAGCAGTACTTC.

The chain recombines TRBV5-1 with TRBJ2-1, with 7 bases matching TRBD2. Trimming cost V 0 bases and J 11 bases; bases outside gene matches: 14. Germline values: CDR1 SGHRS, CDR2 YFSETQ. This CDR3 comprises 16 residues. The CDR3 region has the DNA TGCGCCAGCAGCTTGGAATCGGGTGGGACTACCGCAAAGCAGTTCTTC. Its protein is CASSLESGGTTAKQFF.

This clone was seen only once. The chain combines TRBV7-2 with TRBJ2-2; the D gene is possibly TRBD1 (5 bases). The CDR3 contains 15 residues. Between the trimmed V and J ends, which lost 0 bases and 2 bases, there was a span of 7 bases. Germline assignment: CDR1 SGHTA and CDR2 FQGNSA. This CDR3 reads CASSLAGPNTGELFF. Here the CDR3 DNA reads TGTGCCAGCAGCTTAGCGGGGCCCAACACCGGGGAGCTGTTTTTT. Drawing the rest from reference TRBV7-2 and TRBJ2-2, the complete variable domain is GAGVSQSPSNKVTEKGKDVELRCDPISGHTALYWYRQSLGQGLEFLIYFQGNSAPDKSGLPSDRFSAERTGGSVSTLTIQRTQQEDSAVYLCASSLAGPNTGELFFGEGSRLTVL.

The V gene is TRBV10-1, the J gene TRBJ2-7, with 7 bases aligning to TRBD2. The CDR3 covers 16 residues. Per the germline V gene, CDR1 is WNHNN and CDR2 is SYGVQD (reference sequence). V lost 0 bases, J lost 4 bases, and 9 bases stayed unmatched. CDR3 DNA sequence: TGCGCCAGCAGTGAGTCCACTACTAGCGACTCGTACGAGCAGTACTTC. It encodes CASSESTTSDSYEQYF.

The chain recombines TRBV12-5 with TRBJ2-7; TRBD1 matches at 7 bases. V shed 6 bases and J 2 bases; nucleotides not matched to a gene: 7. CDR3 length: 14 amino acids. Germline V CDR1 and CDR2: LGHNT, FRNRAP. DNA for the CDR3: TGTGCTAGTGGGCAAAGGGGACAGACCTACGAGCAGTACTTC. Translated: CASGQRGQTYEQYF.

CDR3 region: CASGTPGTSETQYF. The DNA for the CDR3 is TGTGCCAGCGGGACCCCCGGGACTTCGGAGACCCAGTACTTC. V usage is TRBV7-2 and J usage is TRBJ2-5, with D possibly being TRBD2 (6 bases). There are 14 residues in the CDR3. The germline V and J ends were trimmed by 8 bases and 5 bases, with 18 bases remaining between them. Germline assignment: CDR1 SGHTA and CDR2 FQGNSA.

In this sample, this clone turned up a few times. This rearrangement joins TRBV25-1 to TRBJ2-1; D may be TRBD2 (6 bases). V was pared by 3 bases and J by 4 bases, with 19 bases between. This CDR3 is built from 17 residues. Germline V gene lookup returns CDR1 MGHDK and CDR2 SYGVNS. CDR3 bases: TGTGCCAGCAGTGATCCGGACCCTGAGCGGGCTTACAATGAGCAGTTCTTC. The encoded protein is CASSDPDPERAYNEQFF.

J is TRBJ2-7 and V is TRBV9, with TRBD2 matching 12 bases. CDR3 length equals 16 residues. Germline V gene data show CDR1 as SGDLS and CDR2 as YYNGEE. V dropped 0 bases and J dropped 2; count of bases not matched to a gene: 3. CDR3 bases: TGTGCCAGCAGCGTAGGGGGACTAGCGGGCACCTACGAGCAGTACTTC. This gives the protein CASSVGGLAGTYEQYF.

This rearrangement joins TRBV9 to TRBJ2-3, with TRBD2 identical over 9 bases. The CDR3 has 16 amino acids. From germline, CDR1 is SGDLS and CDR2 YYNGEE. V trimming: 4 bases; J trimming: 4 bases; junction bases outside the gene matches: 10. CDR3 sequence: CASSPMPGLASDTQYF. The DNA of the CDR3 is TGTGCCAGCAGCCCGATGCCGGGACTAGCCTCAGATACGCAGTATTTT.

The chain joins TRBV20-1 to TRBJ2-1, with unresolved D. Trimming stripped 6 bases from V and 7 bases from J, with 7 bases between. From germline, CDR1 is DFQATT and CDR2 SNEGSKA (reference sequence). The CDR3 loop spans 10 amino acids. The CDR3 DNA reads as TGCAGTGCAACATTAAATGAGCAGTTCTTC. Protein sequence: CSATLNEQFF.

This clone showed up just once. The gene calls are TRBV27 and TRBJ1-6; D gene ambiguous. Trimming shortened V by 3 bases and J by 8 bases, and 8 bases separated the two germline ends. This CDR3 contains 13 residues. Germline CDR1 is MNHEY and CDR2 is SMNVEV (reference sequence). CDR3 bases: TGTGCCAGCAGTTTCAGACGGGATTCACCCCTCCACTTT. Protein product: CASSFRRDSPLHF.

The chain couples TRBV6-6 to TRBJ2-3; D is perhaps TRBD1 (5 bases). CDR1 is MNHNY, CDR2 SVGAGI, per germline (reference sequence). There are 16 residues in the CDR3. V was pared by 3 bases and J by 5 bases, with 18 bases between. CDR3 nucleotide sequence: TGTGCCAGCAGTTATTTCATACAGGAACCTGGAGATACGCAGTATTTT. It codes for CASSYFIQEPGDTQYF.

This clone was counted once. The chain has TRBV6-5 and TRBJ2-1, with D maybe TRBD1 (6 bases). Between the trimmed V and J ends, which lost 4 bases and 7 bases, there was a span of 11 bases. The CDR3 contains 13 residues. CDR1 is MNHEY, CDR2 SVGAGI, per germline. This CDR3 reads CASSFLDRNEQFF. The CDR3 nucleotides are TGTGCCAGCAGTTTCCTCGACAGGAATGAGCAGTTCTTC.

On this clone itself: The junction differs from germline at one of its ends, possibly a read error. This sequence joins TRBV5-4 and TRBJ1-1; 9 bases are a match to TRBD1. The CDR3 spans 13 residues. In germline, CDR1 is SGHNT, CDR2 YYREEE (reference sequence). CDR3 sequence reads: CASILTGGTEAFF. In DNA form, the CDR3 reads TGTGCCAGCATCTTGACAGGGGGCACTGAAGCTTTCTTT. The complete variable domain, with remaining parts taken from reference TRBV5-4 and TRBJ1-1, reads ETGVTQSPTHLIKTRGQQVTLRCSSQSGHNTVSWYQQALGQGPQFIFQYYREEENGRGNFPPRFSGLQFPNYSSELNVNALELDDSALYLCASILTGGTEAFFGQGTRLTVV.

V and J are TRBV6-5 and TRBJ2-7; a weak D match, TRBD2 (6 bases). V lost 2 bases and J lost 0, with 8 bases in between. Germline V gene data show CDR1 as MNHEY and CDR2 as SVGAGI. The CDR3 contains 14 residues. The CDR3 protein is CASSYDGSSYEQYF. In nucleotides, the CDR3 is TGTGCCAGCAGTTACGACGGGAGCTCCTACGAGCAGTACTTC.

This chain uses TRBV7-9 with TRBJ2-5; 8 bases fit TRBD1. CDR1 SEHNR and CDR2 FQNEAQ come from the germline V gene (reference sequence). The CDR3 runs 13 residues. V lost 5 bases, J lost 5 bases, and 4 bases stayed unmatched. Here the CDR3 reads CASSIRQGETQYF. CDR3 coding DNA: TGTGCCAGCAGCATACGACAGGGGGAGACCCAGTACTTC.

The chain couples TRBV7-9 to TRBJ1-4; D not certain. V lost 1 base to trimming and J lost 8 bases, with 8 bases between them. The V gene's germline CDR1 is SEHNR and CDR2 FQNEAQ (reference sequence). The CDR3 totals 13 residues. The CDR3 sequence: CASSLVQEEKLFF. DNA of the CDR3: TGTGCCAGCAGCTTAGTCCAGGAAGAAAAACTGTTTTTT.

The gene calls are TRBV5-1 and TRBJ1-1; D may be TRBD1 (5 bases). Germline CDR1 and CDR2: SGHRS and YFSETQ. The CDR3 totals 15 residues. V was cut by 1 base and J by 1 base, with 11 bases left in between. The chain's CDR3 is CASSLPGIPNTEAFF. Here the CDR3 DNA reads TGCGCCAGCAGCTTGCCAGGGATCCCGAACACTGAAGCTTTCTTT.

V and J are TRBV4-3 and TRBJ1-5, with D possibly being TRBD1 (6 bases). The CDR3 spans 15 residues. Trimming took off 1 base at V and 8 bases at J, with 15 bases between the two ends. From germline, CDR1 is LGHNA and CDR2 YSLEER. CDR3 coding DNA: TGCGCCAGCAGCCAAGCAGGACAGTTCGGAGAGCCCCAGCATTTT. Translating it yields CASSQAGQFGEPQHF.

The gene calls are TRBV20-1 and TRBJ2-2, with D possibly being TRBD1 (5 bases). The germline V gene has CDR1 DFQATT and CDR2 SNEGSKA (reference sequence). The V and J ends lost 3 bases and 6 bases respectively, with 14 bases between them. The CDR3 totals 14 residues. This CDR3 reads CSASPQGSSGELFF. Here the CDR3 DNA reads TGCAGTGCTAGTCCCCAGGGTAGCTCCGGGGAGCTGTTTTTT.

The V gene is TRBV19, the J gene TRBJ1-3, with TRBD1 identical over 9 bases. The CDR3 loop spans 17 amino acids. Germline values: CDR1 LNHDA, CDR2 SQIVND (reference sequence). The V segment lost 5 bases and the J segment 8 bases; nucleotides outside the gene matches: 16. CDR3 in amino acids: CASSHPPYRGLGDTIYF. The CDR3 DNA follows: TGTGCCAGTAGTCACCCTCCCTACAGGGGGCTGGGAGACACCATATATTTT.